The 13 T cell receptor beta chains below all came from one sample that was sequenced in a study of blood T cell repertoires in COVID-19. Only in-frame clones appear in the TCRdb table, and some are missing; sequencing was by immunoSEQ multiplex PCR. The sample includes 100,000 to 150,000 clones, over 80% of them seen just once. Sequencing input: peripheral blood. The receptors here all came from a man aged 70-80 years with acute or convalescent COVID-19.

The chain carries TRBV19 and TRBJ1-5; D is possibly TRBD1 (6 bases). Trimming shortened V by 2 bases and J by 7 bases, and 15 bases separated the two germline ends. Looked up from germline, CDR1 is LNHDA and CDR2 is SQIVND (reference sequence). The CDR3 is made up of 15 amino acids. The CDR3 sequence is CASSISQGLEQPQHF. CDR3 nucleotide sequence: TGTGCCAGTAGTATAAGTCAGGGGTTGGAACAGCCCCAGCATTTT.

The chain joins TRBV5-4 to TRBJ2-1; the D gene is possibly TRBD1 (8 bases). V was pared by 4 bases and J by 4 bases, with 24 bases between. The germline gives CDR1 SGHNT, CDR2 YYREEE (reference sequence). CDR3 length equals 18 residues. CDR3 sequence: CASSINRGGVFMYNEQFF. CDR3 nucleotides: TGTGCCAGCAGCATAAACAGGGGGGGGGTATTTATGTACAATGAGCAGTTCTTC.

This chain connects TRBV18 to TRBJ1-2; TRBD1 matches at 8 bases. The V segment lost 6 bases and the J segment 7 bases; nucleotides outside the gene matches: 7. This CDR3 is 13 amino acids long. From germline, CDR1 is KGHSH and CDR2 LQKENI. The CDR3 loop is CASSPDRASGYTF. The CDR3 DNA reads TGTGCCAGCTCTCCGGACAGGGCTAGTGGCTACACCTTC.

This chain links TRBV27 with TRBJ1-5; 8 nucleotides align to TRBD1. The V gene end was trimmed by 5 bases and the J gene end by 0 bases; junction bases not matched to a gene: 3. The length of the CDR3 is 15 residues. Germline V gene lookup returns CDR1 MNHEY and CDR2 SMNVEV (reference sequence). The CDR3 DNA follows: TGTGCCAGCAGTCCGACAGGGGATAGCAATCAGCCCCAGCATTTT. Translated, it gives CASSPTGDSNQPQHF.

The rearrangement links TRBV5-8 to TRBJ1-4; D gene unclear. The CDR3 spans 15 residues. Trimming left V 2 bases short and J 4 bases short, with 12 bases between. Germline-derived CDR1 and CDR2 are SGHTS and YDEGEE. In nucleotides, the CDR3 is TGTGCCAGCAGCTTCGGGAGGGCCCTTAATGAAAAACTGTTTTTT. Translating gives CASSFGRALNEKLFF.

The chain couples TRBV5-5 to TRBJ1-5, with 7 bases lining up with TRBD1. V shed 3 bases, J shed 3 bases, and the junction held 9 bases outside the gene matches. The length of the CDR3 is 16 residues. The germline CDR1 and CDR2 sequences are SGHKS and YYEKEE (reference sequence). The CDR3: CASSSGGNDYNQPQHF. The DNA for the CDR3 is TGTGCCAGCAGCTCAGGGGGAAATGACTACAATCAGCCCCAGCATTTT.

V and J are TRBV24-1 and TRBJ1-4; a weak D match, TRBD1 (5 bases). Trimming left V 1 base short and J 13 bases short, with 9 bases between. Germline V gene data show CDR1 as KGHDR and CDR2 as SFDVKD. The CDR3 contains 12 residues. CDR3 protein: CATSDFKRGLFF. In DNA, the CDR3 is TGTGCCACCAGTGATTTCAAAAGGGGACTGTTTTTT.

The chain combines TRBV6-6 with TRBJ1-1; perhaps TRBD1 as D (6 bases). This CDR3 spans 14 amino acids. The V end lost 5 bases, the J end lost 3 bases, and 13 bases lay between the germline ends. Germline CDR1 reads MNHNY; CDR2 reads SVGAGI (reference sequence). CDR3 in DNA: TGTGCCAGCAGTAATCAGGGGCCCCACACTGAAGCTTTCTTT. It specifies CASSNQGPHTEAFF.

The V gene is TRBV7-8, the J gene TRBJ2-3; D is possibly TRBD2 (6 bases). The V end lost 5 bases, the J end lost 4 bases, and 10 bases lay between the germline ends. The CDR3 runs 13 residues. The germline V gene has CDR1 SGHVS and CDR2 FQNEAQ. CDR3 protein: CASSRDSPDTQYF. The CDR3 coding sequence is TGTGCCAGCAGCCGGGACTCGCCAGATACGCAGTATTTT.

J is TRBJ1-3 and V is TRBV6-5; 9 bases are shared with TRBD1. The germline gives CDR1 MNHEY, CDR2 SVGAGI. V lost 6 bases and J lost 4; bases outside the gene matches: 7. This CDR3 contains 15 residues. The CDR3 spells CASRDNRGQGNTIYF. CDR3 DNA: TGTGCCAGCAGAGACAACAGGGGGCAAGGAAACACCATATATTTT.

This clone was seen a handful of times. The chain links TRBV2 to TRBJ2-7; 13 nucleotides agree with TRBD2. V dropped 6 bases and J dropped 5; count of bases not matched to a gene: 7. CDR1 is SNHLY, CDR2 FYNNEI, per germline. The CDR3 is 15 amino acids. The CDR3 region is CASSARTSGGDEQYF. The CDR3 DNA sequence: TGTGCCAGCAGCGCCCGGACTAGCGGGGGTGACGAGCAGTACTTC.

The chain has TRBV3-1 (or the pseudogene TRBV3-2) and TRBJ1-2, with 10 bases aligning to TRBD1. Germline values: CDR1 LGHDT, CDR2 YNNKEL (reference sequence). Trimming took 6 bases from V and 5 from J; bases not matched to a gene: 12. The CDR3 is 16 residues long. The CDR3 spells CASSYTGTGDKYGYTF. The CDR3 bases are TGTGCCAGCAGTTATACCGGGACAGGGGATAAGTATGGCTACACCTTC.

The chain has TRBV6-5 and TRBJ1-2, with 10 bases fitting TRBD1. Germline CDR1 reads MNHEY; CDR2 reads SVGAGI. J lost 8 bases, V lost 8 bases, and 8 bases had no gene match. This CDR3 contains 13 residues. The CDR3: CASATGTGEGYTF. In DNA form, the CDR3 reads TGTGCCAGCGCGACCGGGACAGGGGAAGGCTACACCTTC.